Sequencing of this T cell receptor (beta chain) was carried out in a study of blood T cell repertoires in COVID-19. Overall study context: Both acute and convalescent COVID-19 samples were obtained from the United States, Italy and Spain. Sources were T cells, B-cell-depleted T cells, or PBMCs; the material itself was cDNA or gDNA.

CDR1 is SNHLY, CDR2 FYNNEI, per germline. The V end lost 3 bases, the J end lost 3 bases, and 9 bases lay between the germline ends. This CDR3 spans 13 amino acids. Original handling: Amplified reference gene primers provided the basis for estimating nucleated cell counts. Profiling relied on immunoSEQ multiplex PCR, and the TCRdb table lists in-frame clones only, not all of them. V, J and clone size are taken as reported in that table, and D and trimming were inferred from the DNA itself. This table holds some 250,000 clones, 81% found once. The genes are TRBV2 and TRBJ2-7; D remains ambiguous. This TCR was recovered from a woman of 80 years or more with acute or convalescent COVID-19. Input material: peripheral blood. CDR3 nucleotide sequence: TGTGCCAGCAGTGAGCTAAGCCACTACGAGCAGTACTTC. It codes for CASSELSHYEQYF.